Described below is a single T cell receptor beta chain sequence and its context. Its antigen is still unknown. CDR1 and CDR2 from the germline V gene are PRHDT and FYEKMQ (reference sequence). V lost 3 bases, J lost 6 bases, and 16 bases lay in between. The CDR3 totals 15 residues. The table came from immunoSEQ multiplex PCR; TCRdb's copy has only in-frame clones and leaves some out. The table has 70,000 to 90,000 clones, 85% to 90% seen once. The data were taken from a study of radiotherapy plus CTLA-4 blockade in lung cancer. About the study: Disease control was achieved by around 33% of patients, and objective responses by about 19%. Study findings and constraints: The study found tumor-derived TCR clones expanded in blood after radiotherapy plus ipilimumab. The authors reported that early blood T cell clone dynamics, with interferon-beta, best predicted response.

Chemo-refractory metastatic non-small-cell lung cancer patients were treated with focal radiation plus CTLA-4 blockade with ipilimumab. The sequence came from a human donor with non-small cell lung cancer who had stable disease on radiotherapy plus ipilimumab. The sample in question was peripheral blood, obtained from a patient treated with radiotherapy plus ipilimumab. The V call is TRBV13, the J call TRBJ2-3, with D perhaps TRBD2 (6 bases). CDR3 amino acids: CASSLSPGTFDTQYF. The CDR3 nucleotides read TGTGCCAGCAGCTTGAGCCCCGGGACTTTCGATACGCAGTATTTT.